One and the same sample provided the 29 T cell receptor beta chains below, sequenced in a study of CD8+CD57+ T cells in acquired aplastic anemia. According to the study, genomic DNA was the template for TCR beta VDJ and CDR3 profiling. TCRdb analysed the reads with MiXCR anew, one entry per CDR3 protein. This sample has about 180,000 distinct CDR3 sequences, with 35% to 50% found just once. The sample was sorted CD4+, CD8+, or CD8+CD57+ T cells (not recorded which) from PBMCs. These receptors were obtained from a human donor in good health.

Concerning this clonotype: This may come from a read error, since a much larger clone is one base off. The chain employs TRBV20-1 and TRBJ2-2; a possible D gene is TRBD1 (5 bases). The CDR3 is made up of 13 amino acids. Trimming shortened V by 2 bases and J by 5 bases, and 9 bases separated the two germline ends. Per germline, CDR1 DFQATT and CDR2 SNEGSKA (reference sequence). CDR3 in DNA: TGCAGTGCTAGAATATCAGGGACCGGGGAGCTGTTTTTT. This gives the protein CSARISGTGELFF.

Remarks on this clonotype: A much larger clone is a single base away; this may be a read error. This chain links TRBV5-1 with TRBJ2-5; TRBD1 aligns across 7 bases. The DNA end favors TRBJ2-1, so the J call may be wrong. In germline, CDR1 is SGHRS, CDR2 YFSETQ. There are 14 residues in the CDR3. As DNA, the CDR3 is TGCGCCAGCGGCTTGGCAGGGGGTAGGGGTGAGCAGTTCTTC. Translating it yields CASGLAGGRGEQFF.

The gene calls are TRBV2 and TRBJ1-1; D might be TRBD1 (6 bases). Germline V gene sequence: CDR1 SNHLY, CDR2 FYNNEI. CDR3 size: 15 residues. Trimming cost V 5 bases and J 5 bases, with 18 bases left between them. The CDR3 is CASSPTTGKVTEAFF. The CDR3 DNA reads as TGTGCCAGCAGTCCCACCACAGGGAAAGTAACTGAAGCTTTCTTT.

This clonotype was seen more than once but under ten times. This sequence joins TRBV2 and TRBJ1-5; a weak D match, TRBD1 (6 bases). The CDR3 extends over 13 amino acids. CDR1 and CDR2 (germline): SNHLY, FYNNEI. V was trimmed by 5 bases and J by 6 bases, leaving 11 bases between them. CDR3 DNA: TGTGCCAGCAGTCGGGACATTCGTCAGCCCCAGCATTTT. Its protein is CASSRDIRQPQHF.

There are many counts of this clonotype. J is TRBJ2-7 and V is TRBV7-2; 12 nucleotides agree with TRBD2. The CDR3 contains 15 residues. CDR1 SGHTA and CDR2 FQGNSA come from the germline V gene. The V and J ends lost 1 base and 6 bases, in that order; junction bases with no gene match: 4. CDR3 sequence reads: CASSLGLAGGPEQYF. The DNA of the CDR3 is TGTGCCAGCAGCTTAGGGCTAGCGGGAGGGCCCGAGCAGTACTTC.

At least ten counts were recorded for this clonotype. J is TRBJ2-1 and V is TRBV20-1; 10 bases fit TRBD2. Germline V gene lookup returns CDR1 DFQATT and CDR2 SNEGSKA (reference sequence). There are 20 residues in the CDR3. After removal of 0 bases from V and 0 bases from J, the junction contained 14 bases not matched to a gene. The CDR3 coding sequence is TGCAGTGCTAGAGATCTGAGGGCTAGCGGGAGCCAATTCTCCTACAATGAGCAGTTCTTC. This codes for CSARDLRASGSQFSYNEQFF.

The chain is built from TRBV20-1 and TRBJ2-3; 10 bases map to TRBD2. The CDR3 covers 17 residues. V was clipped by 4 bases and J by 2 bases; unmatched bases: 12. Germline CDR1 DFQATT, CDR2 SNEGSKA (reference sequence). The CDR3 region has the DNA TGCAGTGCTATCTCTAGCGGGAGCTTCGTCCTCACAGATACGCAGTATTTT. Its protein product is CSAISSGSFVLTDTQYF.

The rearrangement uses TRBV7-2 and TRBJ1-1; D ambiguous. This CDR3 contains 10 residues. V dropped 6 bases and J dropped 11 bases, with 10 bases sitting between them. CDR1 and CDR2 (germline): SGHTA, FQGNSA. DNA for the CDR3: TGTGCCAGCAGTGCAATCCGGGCTTTCTTT. Protein product: CASSAIRAFF.

The chain couples TRBV6-2 or TRBV6-3 to TRBJ2-1; 9 nucleotides line up with TRBD1. V gave up 4 bases and J gave up 14 bases; unmatched junction bases: 15. Germline V lookup: CDR1 MNHEY, CDR2 SVGEGT. The CDR3 has 15 amino acids. This chain's CDR3 is CASSSRTGEGAWKFF. CDR3 sequence (DNA): TGTGCCAGCAGTTCACGGACAGGGGAAGGGGCTTGGAAGTTCTTC.

This clonotype was recorded a few times. V is TRBV19 and J is TRBJ1-2, with D maybe TRBD1 (5 bases). CDR1 is LNHDA and CDR2 is SQIVND in the germline V gene (reference sequence). The length of the CDR3 is 14 residues. Trimming removed 0 bases at V and 5 bases at J, with 10 bases between. The CDR3 region is CASSIDRGNYGYTF. The CDR3 DNA is TGTGCCAGTAGTATAGATCGGGGGAATTATGGCTACACCTTC.

This clonotype was recorded a few times. The rearrangement joins TRBV29-1 to TRBJ1-2; perhaps TRBD1 as D (5 bases). Per germline, CDR1 SQVTM and CDR2 ANQGSEA. V was trimmed by 7 bases and J by 6 bases, leaving 12 bases between them. This CDR3 is 11 amino acids long. CDR3 nucleotide sequence: TGCAGCGCAAAACAGGAAAATGGCTACACCTTC. Amino acids: CSAKQENGYTF. Full variable domain (remainder filled in from reference TRBV29-1 and TRBJ1-2): SAVISQKPSRDICQRGTSLTIQCQVDSQVTMMFWYRQQPGQSLTLIATANQGSEATYESGFVIDKFPISRPNLTFSTLTVSNMSPEDSSIYLCSAKQENGYTFGSGTRLTVV.

This clonotype came up many times. The J gene is TRBJ2-1, the V gene TRBV7-9, with 7 bases lining up with TRBD2. V gave up 5 bases and J gave up 7 bases; unmatched junction bases: 8. The CDR3 is 14 residues long. Germline V gene lookup returns CDR1 SEHNR and CDR2 FQNEAQ (reference sequence). CDR3 in amino acids: CASSRKREENEQFF. The CDR3 region has the DNA TGTGCCAGCAGCCGCAAGCGGGAAGAGAATGAGCAGTTCTTC.

The chain combines TRBV3-1 with TRBJ2-1; D possibly matches TRBD1 or TRBD2 (5 bases each). CDR3 length: 17 amino acids. Trimming took off 0 bases at V and 3 bases at J, with 15 bases between the two ends. Germline assignment: CDR1 LGHDT and CDR2 YNNKEL (reference sequence). CDR3 coding DNA: TGTGCCAGCAGCCAAGAGGCCTGGGGGAAGGGCTACAATGAGCAGTTCTTC. Protein sequence: CASSQEAWGKGYNEQFF.

As concerns this clonotype: The final CDR3 position lacks the conserved phenylalanine or tryptophan, pointing to a likely read error. V usage is TRBV25-1 and J usage is TRBJ2-5; maybe TRBD1 (5 bases). V was clipped by 5 bases and J by 8 bases, with 18 bases between them. Germline loops: CDR1 MGHDK, CDR2 SYGVNS. CDR3 length: 14 amino acids. Written as DNA, the CDR3 is TGTGCCAGCAGTCCAAGGGGTCACCAGGAAACCCAGTACTCC. It is translated as CASSPRGHQETQYS.

This clonotype turned up a few times. J is TRBJ1-4 and V is TRBV15; D is undetermined. The V gene's germline CDR1 is LNHNV and CDR2 YYDKDF (reference sequence). CDR3 size: 15 residues. V lost 0 bases, J lost 3 bases, and 8 bases lay in between. The CDR3 region is CATSRDQRPNEKLFF. The CDR3 nucleotides are TGTGCCACCAGCAGAGACCAGAGGCCTAATGAAAAACTGTTTTTT.

This clonotype was detected many times. The chain couples TRBV6-1 to TRBJ2-7; D uncertain. Trimming left V 3 bases short and J 0 bases short, with 6 bases between. This CDR3 comprises 13 residues. In germline, CDR1 is MNHNS, CDR2 SASEGT. CDR3 amino acids: CASSESSSYEQYF. The CDR3 DNA follows: TGTGCCAGCAGTGAGAGTAGCTCCTACGAGCAGTACTTC.

This clonotype was counted at least ten times. The chain recombines TRBV2 with TRBJ1-2; TRBD1 is a possible D gene (6 bases). Trimming left V 4 bases short and J 2 bases short, with 8 bases between. This CDR3 is 13 amino acids long. Per the germline V gene, CDR1 is SNHLY and CDR2 is FYNNEI. CDR3 DNA sequence: TGTGCCAGCAGTGTTCAGGGGAACTATGGCTACACCTTC. Its protein is CASSVQGNYGYTF.

The rearrangement links TRBV29-1 to TRBJ1-1, with D possibly TRBD1 on 6 matching bases. The CDR3 is 13 amino acids. Germline CDR1 is SQVTM and CDR2 is ANQGSEA. Trimming cost V 6 bases and J 0 bases, with 11 bases left between them. In DNA form, the CDR3 reads TGCAGCGTCCATTCAGGGGTGAACACTGAAGCTTTCTTT. Amino acids: CSVHSGVNTEAFF.

V is TRBV3-1 and J is TRBJ2-1, with 8 bases lining up with TRBD2. This CDR3 has 15 amino acids. Germline assignment: CDR1 LGHDT and CDR2 YNNKEL (reference sequence). The J segment lost 4 bases and the V segment lost 5 bases, leaving 7 bases of the junction unmatched. The CDR3 region has the DNA TGTGCCAGCAGCATCACTAGCGGAGGTTACAATGAGCAGTTCTTC. The encoded protein is CASSITSGGYNEQFF.

This clonotype came up many times. J is TRBJ2-3 and V is TRBV15; 13 bases agree with TRBD2. CDR1 LNHNV and CDR2 YYDKDF come from the germline V gene (reference sequence). This CDR3 has 16 residues. V lost 5 bases and J lost 6; bases outside the gene matches: 8. The CDR3 DNA follows: TGTGCCACCAGCTCGACTAGCGGGAGGCGAGGGGATACGCAGTATTTT. It codes for CATSSTSGRRGDTQYF. Combining the CDR3 with reference TRBV15 and TRBJ2-3 gives the whole variable domain DAMVIQNPRYQVTQFGKPVTLSCSQTLNHNVMYWYQQKSSQAPKLLFHYYDKDFNNEADTPDNFQSRRPNTSFCFLDIRSPGLGDTAMYLCATSSTSGRRGDTQYFGPGTRLTVL.

This clonotype was counted ten times or more. This chain joins TRBV7-2 and TRBJ2-7; D assignment may be TRBD1 or TRBD2 (5 bases each). From germline, CDR1 is SGHTA and CDR2 FQGNSA. V lost 4 bases and J 4 bases, leaving 11 bases between the germline ends. The CDR3 length is 13 residues. As DNA, the CDR3 is TGTGCCAGCAGCTCGGGGCCGCAGTACGAGCAGTACTTC. Amino acids: CASSSGPQYEQYF. Full variable domain (rest looked up from reference TRBV7-2 and TRBJ2-7): GAGVSQSPSNKVTEKGKDVELRCDPISGHTALYWYRQSLGQGLEFLIYFQGNSAPDKSGLPSDRFSAERTGGSVSTLTIQRTQQEDSAVYLCASSSGPQYEQYFGPGTRLTVT.

This clonotype appeared many times. This chain connects TRBV20-1 to TRBJ2-5, with a possible D match to TRBD1 (5 bases). The CDR3 is 14 amino acids. Germline CDR1 and CDR2: DFQATT and SNEGSKA (reference sequence). Trimming cost V 5 bases and J 4 bases, with 17 bases left between them. In DNA form, the CDR3 reads TGCAGTGCTTTACAACAAGGGGCCTCAGAGACCCAGTACTTC. This encodes CSALQQGASETQYF.

The sample holds many counts of this clonotype. The V call is TRBV20-1, the J call TRBJ2-5, with 7 positions matching TRBD2. Germline loops: CDR1 DFQATT, CDR2 SNEGSKA (reference sequence). CDR3 length equals 13 residues. The V and J ends lost 5 bases and 4 bases, in that order; junction bases with no gene match: 7. The CDR3 DNA follows: TGCAGTGCTTCCCGACTAGCATCAGAGACCCAGTACTTC. Its translation is CSASRLASETQYF.

This chain joins TRBV9 and TRBJ1-5; 8 positions match TRBD1. CDR1 SGDLS and CDR2 YYNGEE come from the germline V gene. J gave up 4 bases and V 4 bases, and 7 bases lay outside the gene matches. The CDR3 has 15 amino acids. The CDR3 here is CASSPTGAVNQPQHF. CDR3 nucleotide sequence: TGTGCCAGCAGCCCGACAGGGGCCGTTAATCAGCCCCAGCATTTT. The entire variable domain, with the rest obtained from reference TRBV9 and TRBJ1-5, is as follows: DSGVTQTPKHLITATGQRVTLRCSPRSGDLSVYWYQQSLDQGLQFLIQYYNGEERAKGNILERFSAQQFPDLHSELNLSSLELGDSALYFCASSPTGAVNQPQHFGDGTRLSIL.

This clonotype has a count of ten or more. V usage is TRBV6-1 and J usage is TRBJ2-1; 7 bases are a match to TRBD2. Germline values: CDR1 MNHNS, CDR2 SASEGT. There are 13 residues in the CDR3. Trimming at V came to 2 bases and at J to 7 bases, leaving 2 bases not matched to a gene. Here the CDR3 reads CASSERRENEQFF. DNA for the CDR3: TGTGCCAGCAGTGAAAGGCGGGAGAATGAGCAGTTCTTC.

This clonotype was recorded many times. CDR3 nucleotide sequence: TGCAGTGCTCGAAGGTTAGCGGGGGGATTCTCCTACGAGCAGTACTTC. Translating gives CSARRLAGGFSYEQYF. The V call is TRBV20-1, the J call TRBJ2-7, with 10 bases that match TRBD2. CDR1 DFQATT and CDR2 SNEGSKA come from the germline V gene (reference sequence). V dropped 5 bases and J dropped 0; count of bases not matched to a gene: 10. This CDR3 comprises 16 residues.

This clonotype was counted ten times or more. The chain links TRBV6-5 to TRBJ1-1, with 7 bases that match TRBD1. V trimming: 5 bases; J trimming: 5 bases; junction bases outside the gene matches: 11. CDR1 and CDR2 (germline): MNHEY, SVGAGI. This CDR3 comprises 15 residues. CDR3 sequence (DNA): TGTGCCAGCAGTCACAGGGGCGTGCCGCAAACTGAAGCTTTCTTT. It specifies CASSHRGVPQTEAFF.

This clonotype was seen repeatedly, ten times or more. The chain combines TRBV6-6 with TRBJ1-1, with a tentative D call TRBD1 (6 bases). V dropped 6 bases and J dropped 6 bases, with 14 bases sitting between them. CDR3 size: 13 residues. Germline-derived CDR1 and CDR2 are MNHNY and SVGAGI (reference sequence). The CDR3 spells CASRARQESEAFF. As DNA, the CDR3 is TGTGCCAGCAGGGCTAGACAGGAGTCTGAAGCTTTCTTT.

A single count supports this clonotype. The J gene is TRBJ1-1, the V gene TRBV6-4, with D tentatively TRBD1 (5 bases). Trimming took 3 bases from V and 4 from J, leaving 12 bases between them. The CDR3 has 14 residues. The germline gives CDR1 MRHNA, CDR2 SNTAGT. The CDR3 spells CASSEAADSTEAFF. CDR3 DNA: TGTGCCAGCAGTGAGGCGGCAGACAGCACTGAAGCTTTCTTT.